These 19 T cell receptor beta chains share one sample of origin, sequenced in a study of technical replicates of blood from a handful of donors. Profiled with immunoSEQ multiplex PCR; TCRdb holds only in-frame clones, not every one. There are almost 90,000 clones in the sample; over 90% occur only once, and roughly 0.34% lies in the top ten. The sequenced material came from T cells isolated from PBMCs. The receptors originated from a human donor in good health.

The chain links TRBV7-2 to TRBJ2-3, with 10 bases that match TRBD2. Germline assignment: CDR1 SGHTA and CDR2 FQGNSA. CDR3 length: 16 amino acids. V lost 3 bases, J lost 7 bases, and 10 bases stayed unmatched. CDR3 DNA sequence: TGTGCCAGCAGCTTCACAAGCGGGAGGGTCCCGCATACGCAGTATTTT. It specifies CASSFTSGRVPHTQYF.

The rearrangement links TRBV5-4 to TRBJ2-3, with 13 nucleotides matching TRBD2. Germline V gene lookup returns CDR1 SGHNT and CDR2 YYREEE (reference sequence). The CDR3 has 16 amino acids. Trimming at V came to 3 bases and at J to 5 bases, leaving 6 bases not matched to a gene. DNA for the CDR3: TGTGCCAGCAGCTGGGGGACTAGCGGGATTTTAGATACGCAGTATTTT. It is translated as CASSWGTSGILDTQYF. The full variable domain, with the rest looked up from reference TRBV5-4 and TRBJ2-3, is ETGVTQSPTHLIKTRGQQVTLRCSSQSGHNTVSWYQQALGQGPQFIFQYYREEENGRGNFPPRFSGLQFPNYSSELNVNALELDDSALYLCASSWGTSGILDTQYFGPGTRLTVL.

The chain links TRBV19 to TRBJ2-1; TRBD1 matches 11 bases. V lost 9 bases to trimming and J lost 7 bases; unmatched junction nucleotides: 8. CDR3 length: 14 amino acids. Germline assignment: CDR1 LNHDA and CDR2 SQIVND (reference sequence). The CDR3 DNA reads TGTGCCAGCGGCTCCGGGACAGGGGGGAATGAGCAGTTCTTC. Protein sequence: CASGSGTGGNEQFF.

The chain combines TRBV28 with TRBJ2-7; D not resolved. This CDR3 spans 14 amino acids. V shed 5 bases and J shed 4 bases, with 15 bases lying between them. Germline V gene lookup returns CDR1 MDHEN and CDR2 SYDVKM. CDR3 protein: CASSHITNTYEQYF. In DNA, the CDR3 is TGTGCCAGCAGTCACATAACCAATACATACGAGCAGTACTTC.

This sequence joins TRBV29-1 and TRBJ1-1, with D possibly matching TRBD1 (6 bases). This CDR3 contains 12 residues. The V end lost 7 bases, the J end lost 9 bases, and 18 bases lay between the germline ends. Germline V lookup: CDR1 SQVTM, CDR2 ANQGSEA. Here the CDR3 DNA reads TGCAGCGGTTTGGGAGCAGGGGCCAAAGCTTTCTTT. Its translation is CSGLGAGAKAFF.

The genes are TRBV30 and TRBJ2-3, with D possibly matching TRBD1 (7 bases). The CDR3 covers 15 residues. The germline V gene has CDR1 GTSNPN and CDR2 SVGIG (reference sequence). Trimming took 7 bases from V and 2 from J, leaving 19 bases between them. The CDR3 reads CASKTGWGDTDTQYF. CDR3 nucleotides: TGTGCCTCTAAGACAGGGTGGGGGGACACAGATACGCAGTATTTT.

V usage is TRBV2 and J usage is TRBJ2-5; maybe TRBD2 (5 bases). V was clipped by 9 bases and J by 9 bases, with 20 bases between them. The CDR3 runs to 13 residues. Germline V gene lookup returns CDR1 SNHLY and CDR2 FYNNEI. The CDR3 region has the DNA TGTGCCAGTATTGTCCAGATAACCGGGGCCCAGTACTTC. Amino acids: CASIVQITGAQYF.

This chain connects TRBV2 to TRBJ2-7; D is perhaps TRBD2 (6 bases). This CDR3 comprises 15 residues. Deletions cut 3 bases from V and 0 bases from J, with 12 bases between. The germline gives CDR1 SNHLY, CDR2 FYNNEI. The CDR3 region has the DNA TGTGCCAGCAGTGATCGCGCGGGAAGCTCCTACGAGCAGTACTTC. Translated, it gives CASSDRAGSSYEQYF.

This clone was seen only once. The chain carries TRBV7-3 and TRBJ2-2, with 12 bases identical to TRBD2. The CDR3 runs to 15 residues. J lost 6 bases, V lost 7 bases, and 6 bases had no gene match. Germline assignment: CDR1 SGHTA and CDR2 FQGTGA. For the CDR3, the DNA is TGTGCCAGCAAGGCGACTAGCGGGAGCGCCGGGGAGCTGTTTTTT. The encoded protein is CASKATSGSAGELFF.

As DNA, the CDR3 is TGTGCCAGCAGCTTAGGTTACCGGGAGATCCCCTACGAGCAGTACTTC. Its translation is CASSLGYREIPYEQYF. The V and J genes are TRBV7-8 and TRBJ2-7; D may be TRBD2 (6 bases). The germline V and J ends were trimmed by 1 base and 2 bases, with 15 bases remaining between them. CDR3 length: 16 amino acids. Germline CDR1 reads SGHVS; CDR2 reads FQNEAQ. The full variable domain, in which reference TRBV7-8 and TRBJ2-7 provide the parts outside the CDR3, is GAGVSQSPRYKVAKRGQDVALRCDPISGHVSLFWYQQALGQGPEFLTYFQNEAQLDKSGLPSDRFFAERPEGSVSTLKIQRTQQEDSAVYLCASSLGYREIPYEQYFGPGTRLTVT.

Note on this clone: This same CDR3 is encoded by further DNA sequences in the sample. The J gene is TRBJ1-4, the V gene TRBV7-2, with TRBD1 identical over 8 bases. CDR3 size: 14 residues. The V gene end was trimmed by 5 bases and the J gene end by 7 bases; junction bases not matched to a gene: 6. The germline V gene has CDR1 SGHTA and CDR2 FQGNSA. CDR3 amino acids: CASSMDRAIEKLFF. The CDR3 DNA is TGTGCCAGCAGCATGGACAGGGCGATTGAAAAACTGTTTTTT.

The V gene is TRBV6-5, the J gene TRBJ1-2; tentatively, D is TRBD1 (5 bases). V gave up 5 bases and J gave up 4 bases, with 17 bases separating them. Germline V CDR1 and CDR2: MNHEY, SVGAGI. The CDR3 covers 15 residues. CDR3 loop: CASSPVSPRGYGYTF. In DNA form, the CDR3 reads TGTGCCAGCAGTCCAGTTAGTCCTAGGGGCTATGGCTACACCTTC.

The genes are TRBV5-1 and TRBJ2-1; 9 nucleotides agree with TRBD2. The CDR3 is 15 residues long. Germline assignment: CDR1 SGHRS and CDR2 YFSETQ. Germline trimming cut 1 base from V and 7 bases from J; bases unmatched to any gene: 6. The CDR3 sequence is CASSLRREGQNEQFF. The CDR3 bases are TGCGCCAGCAGCTTGCGGCGGGAGGGCCAAAATGAGCAGTTCTTC.

This chain links TRBV2 with TRBJ1-5; tentatively, D is TRBD1 (5 bases). This CDR3 has 13 residues. V shed 6 bases and J shed 6 bases, with 12 bases lying between them. Germline assignment: CDR1 SNHLY and CDR2 FYNNEI. The DNA for the CDR3 is TGTGCCAGCAGGCAGGGTAACGGTCAGCCCCAGCATTTT. The encoded protein is CASRQGNGQPQHF.

This chain connects TRBV7-9 to TRBJ2-1; D is perhaps TRBD1 (5 bases). V gave up 5 bases and J gave up 2 bases, with 13 bases separating them. Germline lookup yields CDR1 SEHNR and CDR2 FQNEAQ (reference sequence). This CDR3 spans 15 amino acids. CDR3 DNA sequence: TGTGCCAGCAGCCTAACAGGTTCCACCTACAATGAGCAGTTCTTC. This encodes CASSLTGSTYNEQFF.

The V gene is TRBV5-6, the J gene TRBJ2-3, with 9 bases matching TRBD1. Germline CDR1 reads SGHDT; CDR2 reads YYEEEE. The length of the CDR3 is 15 residues. J was trimmed by 3 bases and V by 4 bases; bases with no gene match: 6. The CDR3 is CASSIPGTGTDTQYF. In DNA form, the CDR3 reads TGTGCCAGCAGCATCCCCGGGACAGGGACAGATACGCAGTATTTT.

The gene calls are TRBV19 and TRBJ1-2; D unclear. Germline V gene lookup returns CDR1 LNHDA and CDR2 SQIVND (reference sequence). V lost 3 bases and J 8 bases, leaving 19 bases between the germline ends. The CDR3 is 15 amino acids. CDR3 in amino acids: CASSIIGPSEGGYTF. The CDR3 DNA sequence: TGTGCCAGTAGTATTATCGGGCCCTCAGAGGGCGGCTACACCTTC. Together with reference TRBV19 and TRBJ1-2, the CDR3 gives the full variable domain: DGGITQSPKYLFRKEGQNVTLSCEQNLNHDAMYWYRQDPGQGLRLIYYSQIVNDFQKGDIAEGYSVSREKKESFPLTVTSAQKNPTAFYLCASSIIGPSEGGYTFGSGTRLTVV.

The chain recombines TRBV19 with TRBJ2-5; 8 nucleotides align to TRBD1. Germline lookup yields CDR1 LNHDA and CDR2 SQIVND (reference sequence). The CDR3 length is 12 residues. The ends lost 6 bases at V and 3 bases at J; junction bases unmatched: 0. The CDR3: CASRDREETQYF. CDR3 nucleotide sequence: TGTGCCAGTAGGGACAGGGAAGAGACCCAGTACTTC. Using reference TRBV19 and TRBJ2-5 for the parts outside the CDR3, the full variable domain is DGGITQSPKYLFRKEGQNVTLSCEQNLNHDAMYWYRQDPGQGLRLIYYSQIVNDFQKGDIAEGYSVSREKKESFPLTVTSAQKNPTAFYLCASRDREETQYFGPGTRLLVL.

The chain combines TRBV9 with TRBJ2-7; the match to TRBD2 covers 9 bases. Germline V gene sequence: CDR1 SGDLS, CDR2 YYNGEE. V shed 5 bases and J 7 bases; nucleotides not matched to a gene: 10. The length of the CDR3 is 14 residues. CDR3 bases: TGTGCCAGCAGTGAGACTAGCGGTCCTTCAGAGCAGTACTTC. The encoded protein is CASSETSGPSEQYF. The variable domain in full, with the rest retrieved from reference TRBV9 and TRBJ2-7, is DSGVTQTPKHLITATGQRVTLRCSPRSGDLSVYWYQQSLDQGLQFLIQYYNGEERAKGNILERFSAQQFPDLHSELNLSSLELGDSALYFCASSETSGPSEQYFGPGTRLTVT.